These 3 T cell receptor beta chains came from one sample sequenced in a study of cytomegalovirus exposure and HLA in healthy donors. Use of 60 Vbeta and 13 Jbeta primers characterized the PCR. Profiled with immunoSEQ multiplex PCR; TCRdb holds only in-frame clones, not every one. This table has roughly 100,000 clones, roughly four fifths appearing once. Material: PBMCs. The receptors derive from a man between 45 and 60 years old in good health and CMV-seronegative.

The chain combines TRBV19 with TRBJ2-1, with TRBD1 identical over 9 bases. Losses at the gene ends were 4 bases for V and 8 bases for J; bases not matched to a gene: 9. Per the germline V gene, CDR1 is LNHDA and CDR2 is SQIVND (reference sequence). This CDR3 is 15 amino acids long. CDR3 in DNA: TGTGCCAGTAGTAGTCGAGCGGGACAGGGATATGAGCAGTTCTTC. Its translation: CASSSRAGQGYEQFF.

The chain carries TRBV10-3 and TRBJ1-1, with unresolved D. CDR1 is ENHRY and CDR2 is SYGVKD in the germline V gene. Trimming cost V 10 bases and J 0 bases, with 12 bases left between them. The length of the CDR3 is 13 residues. The CDR3 bases are TGTGCCAGCCGTCGGGGTGTGAACACTGAAGCTTTCTTT. It encodes CASRRGVNTEAFF.

V gene TRBV29-1 combines with J gene TRBJ1-5; D is undetermined. Germline assignment: CDR1 SQVTM and CDR2 ANQGSEA. The CDR3 runs to 12 residues. V was clipped by 4 bases and J by 6 bases, with 10 bases between them. The CDR3 nucleotides read TGCAGCGTTGGGGTAGGCGGTCAGCCCCAGCATTTT. Translating gives CSVGVGGQPQHF. Supplemented by reference TRBV29-1 and TRBJ1-5, the full variable domain reads SAVISQKPSRDICQRGTSLTIQCQVDSQVTMMFWYRQQPGQSLTLIATANQGSEATYESGFVIDKFPISRPNLTFSTLTVSNMSPEDSSIYLCSVGVGGQPQHFGDGTRLSIL.